The 15 T cell receptor beta chains presented below share a single source sample, sequenced in a study of beta chain features in type 1 diabetes. Their antigen targets remain unknown. Expressed TCRB transcripts were sequenced, since all the RNA that had been isolated was reverse transcribed. Here immunoSEQ multiplex PCR was the method, and the copy in TCRdb shows in-frame clones only, minus some. This table holds hundreds of thousands of clones, over 10% found once. Study results and caveats: Shorter TCRB CDR3s, moderately but significantly so, were found in Type 1 diabetes patients in all four CD4+ subsets.

Sequences were obtained from naive CD4+ T cells from blood. These receptors all stem from a man between 18 and 35 years old with type 1 diabetes.

The chain recombines TRBV7-9 with TRBJ1-5, with 8 bases lining up with TRBD1. Trimming took 4 bases from V and 2 from J; bases not matched to a gene: 13. Germline-derived CDR1 and CDR2 are SEHNR and FQNEAQ (reference sequence). The CDR3 consists of 18 residues. CDR3 DNA: TGTGCCAGCAGCTGGGGGACAGGCCTAGGCCTTGGCAATCAGCCCCAGCATTTT. This sequence encodes CASSWGTGLGLGNQPQHF.

The CDR3 DNA reads as TGTGCCAGCAGTTACTCCGGGACCAAAGAGACCCAGTACTTC. It yields the protein CASSYSGTKETQYF. This sequence joins TRBV6-5 and TRBJ2-5; possibly TRBD1 or TRBD2 for D (5 bases each). The V gene lost 0 bases and the J gene lost 3 bases, with 8 bases spanning the gap. CDR1 is MNHEY, CDR2 SVGAGI, per germline. The length of the CDR3 is 14 residues.

This clone was observed a few times. The chain is built from TRBV5-6 and TRBJ1-2; D might be TRBD1 (5 bases). The germline CDR1 and CDR2 sequences are SGHDT and YYEEEE. V lost 3 bases to trimming and J lost 3 bases, with 9 bases between them. The CDR3 spans 13 residues. The CDR3 reads CASSWTNDYGYTF. The CDR3 region has the DNA TGTGCCAGCAGCTGGACAAACGACTATGGCTACACCTTC.

The chain recombines TRBV4-1 with TRBJ2-5; D assignment may be TRBD1 or TRBD2 (5 bases each). Germline CDR1 reads MGHRA; CDR2 reads YSYEKL. V was shortened by 4 bases and J by 2 bases, with 14 bases between the two germline ends. CDR3 size: 15 residues. The CDR3 sequence is CASSPGAGLQETQYF. The CDR3 nucleotides are TGCGCCAGCAGCCCCGGGGCAGGCCTGCAAGAGACCCAGTACTTC.

This chain joins TRBV5-6 and TRBJ1-1; 7 bases line up with TRBD1. V gave up 5 bases and J gave up 5 bases; unmatched junction bases: 9. CDR1 is SGHDT, CDR2 YYEEEE, per germline. This CDR3 region has 14 residues. CDR3 sequence (DNA): TGTGCCAGCAGTCGACAGGGTGAAGGGACTGAAGCTTTCTTT. It specifies CASSRQGEGTEAFF.

This clone was seen more than once but under ten times. The junction does not match germline at one end; this may be a read error. The chain couples TRBV4-2 to TRBJ2-1; D might be TRBD2 (5 bases). The length of the CDR3 is 12 residues. Germline V gene lookup returns CDR1 LGHNA and CDR2 YNFKEQ. The CDR3 DNA reads TGTGCCAGCAGCCAAGAACGGCAAGAGGAGGTCTTC. Protein sequence: CASSQERQEEVF.

The V call is TRBV7-9, the J call TRBJ2-4; the D gene is possibly TRBD2 (6 bases). CDR3 length: 15 residues. V dropped 0 bases and J dropped 15 bases, with 21 bases sitting between them. CDR1 and CDR2 from the germline V gene are SEHNR and FQNEAQ (reference sequence). CDR3 in amino acids: CASSLAGGWDAVTYF. As DNA, the CDR3 is TGTGCCAGCAGCTTAGCCGGGGGATGGGATGCTGTGACGTACTTC.

This clone was recorded a few times. This sequence joins TRBV6-5 and TRBJ2-5, with 7 bases fitting TRBD1. Germline values: CDR1 MNHEY, CDR2 SVGAGI. V was pared by 7 bases and J by 4 bases, with 6 bases of the junction left unmatched. This CDR3 spans 13 amino acids. CDR3 nucleotides: TGTGCCAGCACCTCCGGGACAGTAGAGACCCAGTACTTC. It codes for CASTSGTVETQYF.

The rearrangement uses TRBV7-9 and TRBJ2-1; D may match TRBD1 or TRBD2 (5 bases each). Trimming took 4 bases from V and 7 from J, leaving 11 bases between them. CDR3 length: 13 residues. The V gene's germline CDR1 is SEHNR and CDR2 FQNEAQ (reference sequence). The CDR3 region is CASSSNEGNEQFF. In nucleotides, the CDR3 is TGTGCCAGCAGCTCAAACGAGGGGAATGAGCAGTTCTTC.

In this sample, this clone turned up a few times. The same CDR3 is also encoded by other DNA sequences in this sample. V gene TRBV19 combines with J gene TRBJ2-5, with 7 positions matching TRBD2. Trimming cost V 1 base and J 4 bases; bases outside gene matches: 0. CDR1 LNHDA and CDR2 SQIVND come from the germline V gene (reference sequence). The CDR3 sequence is 13 residues long. In DNA form, the CDR3 reads TGTGCCAGTAGTATAGGCGGGGGAGAGACCCAGTACTTC. It encodes CASSIGGGETQYF.

The J gene is TRBJ2-1, the V gene TRBV7-3; no clear D. Trimming stripped 8 bases from V and 5 bases from J, with 4 bases between. This CDR3 comprises 10 residues. CDR1 is SGHTA, CDR2 FQGTGA, per germline. The CDR3 DNA is TGTGCCAGCGCCGACAATGAGCAGTTCTTC. Its protein is CASADNEQFF. Full variable domain (missing parts from reference TRBV7-3 and TRBJ2-1): GAGVSQTPSNKVTEKGKYVELRCDPISGHTALYWYRQSLGQGPEFLIYFQGTGAADDSGLPNDRFFAVRPEGSVSTLKIQRTERGDSAVYLCASADNEQFFGPGTRLTVL.

This clone turned up a few times. Written as DNA, the CDR3 is TGTGCCTGGGCCCTAGTAATAGGGACTGAAGCTTTCTTT. Its translation is CAWALVIGTEAFF. V usage is TRBV30 and J usage is TRBJ1-1; D gene unclear. V lost 5 bases and J lost 5, with 15 bases in between. This CDR3 has 13 amino acids. Germline assignment: CDR1 GTSNPN and CDR2 SVGIG (reference sequence).

V usage is TRBV5-6 and J usage is TRBJ2-7; no firm D call. CDR3 length equals 12 residues. Trimming shortened V by 2 bases and J by 2 bases, and 5 bases separated the two germline ends. Germline CDR1 is SGHDT and CDR2 is YYEEEE. The CDR3 region is CASSFWAYEQYF. The CDR3 region has the DNA TGTGCCAGCAGCTTTTGGGCCTACGAGCAGTACTTC.

There are a few counts of this clone. J is TRBJ2-1 and V is TRBV5-6; 7 bases agree with TRBD1. Trimming cost V 2 bases and J 1 base; bases outside gene matches: 6. Per germline, CDR1 SGHDT and CDR2 YYEEEE. The CDR3 consists of 16 residues. The CDR3 DNA reads as TGTGCCAGCAGCTTATTGGGGACAGAGTCCTACAATGAGCAGTTCTTC. Translated, it gives CASSLLGTESYNEQFF.

This chain's CDR3 is CASSSRGQPSNYGYTF. The CDR3 DNA sequence: TGTGCCAGCAGCAGCCGGGGACAGCCCTCTAACTATGGCTACACCTTC. The chain recombines TRBV27 with TRBJ1-2; 7 nucleotides match TRBD1. The CDR3 contains 16 residues. Germline V gives CDR1 MNHEY, CDR2 SMNVEV (reference sequence). V lost 6 bases and J lost 0; bases outside the gene matches: 10.